This T cell receptor (beta chain) was documented in a study of early T cells in non-severe SARS-CoV-2 infection. Study background: Sequencing used unsorted whole-blood bulk RNA, so chains lack pairing.

CDR1 and CDR2 (germline): SGHVS, FQNEAQ. The germline V and J ends were trimmed by 3 bases and 6 bases, with 9 bases remaining between them. The CDR3 contains 14 residues. In this sample, this clonotype turned up many times. No antigen is known for it. The TCR library protocol was used to attach unique molecular identifiers. These identifiers were attached to individual cDNA molecules. TCRdb reprocessed the 5' RACE reads via MiXCR and lists one record per CDR3 protein. The sample yields more than 85,000 distinct CDR3 sequences, around 12% seen once. Study results and limitations: In VDJdb matching, anti-spike CD8 responses were favored while private and CD4 specificities went missing.

The specimen comprised whole blood, sampled at baseline. The chain uses TRBV7-8 and TRBJ1-6; D may be TRBD1 (5 bases). The TCR comes from an adult who was a healthcare worker with PCR-confirmed SARS-CoV-2 infection or an uninfected control (not recorded which). The CDR3 region has the DNA TGTGCCAGCAGCTTGGCAGGGTCTAATTCACCCCTCCACTTT. Protein product: CASSLAGSNSPLHF.